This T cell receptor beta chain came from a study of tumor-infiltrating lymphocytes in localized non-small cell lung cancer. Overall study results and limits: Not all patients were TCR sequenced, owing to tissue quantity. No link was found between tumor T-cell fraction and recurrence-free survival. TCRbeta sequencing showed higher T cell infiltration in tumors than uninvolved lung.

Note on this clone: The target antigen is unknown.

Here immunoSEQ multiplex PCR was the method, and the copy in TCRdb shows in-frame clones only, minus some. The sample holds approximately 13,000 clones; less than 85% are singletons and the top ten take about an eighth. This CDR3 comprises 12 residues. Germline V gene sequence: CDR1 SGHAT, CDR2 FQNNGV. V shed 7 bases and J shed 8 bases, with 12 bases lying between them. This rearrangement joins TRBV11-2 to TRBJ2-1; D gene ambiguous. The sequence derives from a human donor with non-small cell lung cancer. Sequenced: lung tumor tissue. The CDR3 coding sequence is TGTGCCAGCAACTCTCTAGGCGATGAGCAGTTCTTC. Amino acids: CASNSLGDEQFF.